The present T cell receptor (beta chain) was sequenced within a study of blood T cell repertoires in COVID-19. In its sample, this clone was seen a few times. V shed 0 bases and J shed 4 bases, with 15 bases lying between them. The CDR3 loop spans 16 amino acids. CDR1 MNHEY and CDR2 SMNVEV come from the germline V gene (reference sequence). TCRdb's table, derived via immunoSEQ multiplex PCR, lists solely in-frame clones and lacks some. Among about 58,000 clones listed, 85% to 90% were seen once. The clonotype comes from a man aged 35 to 55 with active COVID-19. What was sequenced was peripheral blood. This chain uses TRBV27 with TRBJ1-1; D might be TRBD1 (5 bases). The DNA for the CDR3 is TGTGCCAGCAGTTTATCCCTTTATGGGGCGCGCACTGAAGCTTTCTTT. This translates into CASSLSLYGARTEAFF.